The sequence of this T cell receptor (beta chain) was determined in a study of T cells in Graves' hyperthyroidism and ophthalmopathy. Points from the study as a whole: For ophthalmopathy, model prediction preceded onset by a median 6.5 months.

Among ophthalmopathy patients, the Clinical Activity Score reached at least 3, the NOSPECS grade reached at least 4, and duration remained under 3 months. The PBMCs had their origin in 10 ml of fresh peripheral blood. TCR beta CDR3 regions were amplified from RNA transcripts. Researchers ran a first-round RT-PCR on the TCR CDR3 using the HTBI primer set. TCRdb reanalysed the multiplex PCR reads using MiXCR and keeps one entry per CDR3 protein. The table includes some 490,000 distinct CDR3 sequences, approximately 23% detected once. A remark on this clonotype: Its target is not known.

J gave up 4 bases and V 3 bases, and 6 bases lay outside the gene matches. The germline V gene has CDR1 SGHTA and CDR2 FQGNSA. This CDR3 is built from 15 residues. This TCR came from a woman in her 70s with Graves' ophthalmopathy. This sequence joins TRBV7-2 and TRBJ2-1, with 7 bases identical to TRBD2. Sequencing was performed on blood. The DNA for the CDR3 is TGTGCCAGCAGCTTTACTAGCGCCCGTTACAATGAGCAGTTCTTC. Translation: CASSFTSARYNEQFF.